The 29 T cell receptor beta chains below all came from one sample that was sequenced in a study of blood T cell repertoires in COVID-19. The table came from immunoSEQ multiplex PCR; TCRdb's copy has only in-frame clones and leaves some out. The sample includes fewer than 350,000 clones, around nine tenths seen only once; the top ten take approximately 5.2%. Sequences were obtained from PBMCs or T cells enriched from blood (not recorded which). These receptors originate from a man in his 60s who had recovered from COVID-19.

The chain employs TRBV6-5 and TRBJ2-7; 11 bases are shared with TRBD2. Germline V CDR1 and CDR2: MNHEY, SVGAGI. The CDR3 spans 16 residues. V lost 0 bases, J lost 5 bases, and 6 bases stayed unmatched. CDR3 in amino acids: CASSYSRLAGYNEQYF. CDR3 bases: TGTGCCAGCAGTTACTCCCGACTAGCGGGATACAACGAGCAGTACTTC.

The V gene is TRBV18, the J gene TRBJ1-5; TRBD1 matches at 7 bases. Germline CDR1 reads KGHSH; CDR2 reads LQKENI. V trimming: 8 bases; J trimming: 2 bases; junction bases outside the gene matches: 9. This CDR3 is 15 amino acids long. CDR3 in DNA: TGTGCCAGCGCCTGGGACAGTTATGGCAATCAGCCCCAGCATTTT. This translates into CASAWDSYGNQPQHF.

V is TRBV6-1 and J is TRBJ2-5, with TRBD2 matching over 10 bases. The CDR3 covers 18 residues. CDR1 and CDR2 from the germline V gene are MNHNS and SASEGT. Trimming removed 4 bases from V and 5 bases from J; junction bases left unmatched: 16. The CDR3 reads CASSVGWTSGMGRETQYF. Written as DNA, the CDR3 is TGTGCCAGCAGTGTAGGGTGGACTAGCGGAATGGGGAGGGAGACCCAGTACTTC.

The chain couples TRBV7-2 to TRBJ2-5; TRBD2 aligns across 7 bases. Trimming cost V 1 base and J 1 base; bases outside gene matches: 9. Germline V gene sequence: CDR1 SGHTA, CDR2 FQGNSA. This CDR3 comprises 17 residues. The CDR3, as DNA: TGTGCCAGCAGCTTAGAGGGTGCGGGAGTCCCCCAAGAGACCCAGTACTTC. As protein: CASSLEGAGVPQETQYF.

This chain connects TRBV27 to TRBJ2-1, with 14 bases identical to TRBD2. In germline, CDR1 is MNHEY, CDR2 SMNVEV (reference sequence). The V and J ends lost 2 bases and 4 bases, in that order; junction bases with no gene match: 1. The CDR3 contains 16 residues. The CDR3 DNA follows: TGTGCCAGCAGTTTAAGACTAGCGGGAGGGTACAATGAGCAGTTCTTC. This gives the protein CASSLRLAGGYNEQFF.

The CDR3 region has the DNA TGCGCCAGCAGAGACACAGGTCCCGGGTGGGAAAAACTGTTTTTT. Translation gives CASRDTGPGWEKLFF. V usage is TRBV5-1 and J usage is TRBJ1-4; tentatively, D is TRBD1 (5 bases). V was trimmed by 5 bases and J by 8 bases, leaving 19 bases between them. Germline values: CDR1 SGHRS, CDR2 YFSETQ. CDR3 size: 15 residues.

This clone has just a few counts. The rearrangement links TRBV5-4 to TRBJ1-3, with 7 positions matching TRBD1. Looked up from germline, CDR1 is SGHNT and CDR2 is YYREEE (reference sequence). The CDR3 sequence is 15 residues long. The trim removed 6 bases at V and 2 bases at J, leaving 8 bases unmatched. The CDR3 DNA follows: TGTGCCAGCACCTATGACGGGACAGCTGGAAACACCATATATTTT. Its protein product is CASTYDGTAGNTIYF.

This chain links TRBV5-6 with TRBJ1-1; D is unresolved. V shed 3 bases and J shed 2 bases, with 8 bases lying between them. The CDR3 spans 13 residues. The germline V gene encodes CDR1 SGHDT and CDR2 YYEEEE. The DNA for the CDR3 is TGTGCCAGCAGCTGGGAGTACAACACTGAAGCTTTCTTT. Translated: CASSWEYNTEAFF.

The chain has TRBV27 and TRBJ2-3; D might be TRBD1 (5 bases). Trimming stripped 2 bases from V and 3 bases from J, with 12 bases between. CDR3 length: 15 residues. Per germline, CDR1 MNHEY and CDR2 SMNVEV (reference sequence). The CDR3 DNA reads TGTGCCAGCAGTTTACGACCAGGGCGGACAGATACGCAGTATTTT. Protein sequence: CASSLRPGRTDTQYF.

The V and J genes are TRBV19 and TRBJ1-2, with D possibly being TRBD1 (6 bases). The length of the CDR3 is 14 residues. Germline V gene sequence: CDR1 LNHDA, CDR2 SQIVND (reference sequence). The V gene lost 5 bases and the J gene lost 4 bases, with 14 bases spanning the gap. The CDR3 DNA reads as TGTGCCAGTAGTGGGACGATCAGGGGCTATGGCTACACCTTC. Translation gives CASSGTIRGYGYTF.

The V gene is TRBV7-6, the J gene TRBJ2-5, with TRBD1 identical over 10 bases. V lost 4 bases and J lost 8; bases outside the gene matches: 10. Looked up from germline, CDR1 is SGHVS and CDR2 is FNYEAQ. This CDR3 is 15 amino acids long. Here the CDR3 reads CASSYTGTGASTQYF. The CDR3 bases are TGTGCCAGCAGCTACACCGGGACAGGGGCATCCACCCAGTACTTC.

V is TRBV27 and J is TRBJ1-1; 9 bases are a match to TRBD1. From germline, CDR1 is MNHEY and CDR2 SMNVEV (reference sequence). The junction had 8 bases not matched to a gene; V was cut back by 4 bases and J by 5 bases. The CDR3 totals 15 residues. CDR3 in DNA: TGTGCCAGCAGTTCACAGGGGGCGGCGAATACTGAAGCTTTCTTT. It yields the protein CASSSQGAANTEAFF.

The rearrangement uses TRBV6-5 and TRBJ1-5; 7 nucleotides agree with TRBD1. In germline, CDR1 is MNHEY, CDR2 SVGAGI. The ends lost 6 bases at V and 7 bases at J; junction bases unmatched: 6. CDR3 length: 13 residues. The CDR3 DNA sequence: TGTGCCAGCAGGAACAGGGGAGGCCAGCCCCAGCATTTT. Translating it yields CASRNRGGQPQHF.

This clone was counted between two and nine times. V gene TRBV9 combines with J gene TRBJ2-7; a weak D match, TRBD2 (6 bases). V was clipped by 1 base and J by 2 bases, with 13 bases between them. The CDR3 runs 15 residues. Germline CDR1 SGDLS, CDR2 YYNGEE. The CDR3 DNA follows: TGTGCCAGCAGCGTACAAGCGGGTCCTGCCTACGAGCAGTACTTC. Protein sequence: CASSVQAGPAYEQYF.

The chain is built from TRBV5-1 and TRBJ2-5; 9 bases fit TRBD2. This CDR3 spans 16 amino acids. Per the germline V gene, CDR1 is SGHRS and CDR2 is YFSETQ. With V trimmed by 0 bases and J by 4 bases, 7 bases remained unmatched. CDR3 nucleotide sequence: TGCGCCAGCAGCTTGGGAGCGGGAGGACGCCTAGAGACCCAGTACTTC. This codes for CASSLGAGGRLETQYF.

The rearrangement joins TRBV10-2 to TRBJ2-3; D is uncertain. The ends were cut back, 2 bases at V and 0 bases at J, with 6 bases in the middle. The CDR3 consists of 14 residues. Germline lookup yields CDR1 WSHSY and CDR2 SAAADI. The CDR3 region has the DNA TGCGCCAGCAGTGAGAGCCGGAGCACAGATACGCAGTATTTT. It translates to CASSESRSTDTQYF.

This clone was recorded once. The chain uses TRBV19 and TRBJ2-3, with 9 bases that match TRBD1. Per germline, CDR1 LNHDA and CDR2 SQIVND (reference sequence). Trimming removed 9 bases from V and 5 bases from J; junction bases left unmatched: 3. The CDR3 loop spans 12 amino acids. This CDR3 reads CARDRGIDTQYF. The DNA for the CDR3 is TGTGCCAGGGACAGGGGAATAGATACGCAGTATTTT.

The chain links TRBV24-1 to TRBJ1-3; 11 bases are a match to TRBD1. V lost 7 bases to trimming and J lost 6 bases; unmatched junction nucleotides: 1. This CDR3 spans 13 amino acids. CDR1 KGHDR and CDR2 SFDVKD come from the germline V gene. The CDR3, as DNA: TGTGCCACCAGGGGACAGGGGGAAAACACCATATATTTT. It encodes CATRGQGENTIYF.

This clone was counted only a few times. This chain uses TRBV7-3 with TRBJ2-5; tentatively, D is TRBD2 (6 bases). Trimming removed 3 bases at V and 7 bases at J, with 15 bases between. The germline V gene has CDR1 SGHTA and CDR2 FQGTGA. This CDR3 is built from 14 residues. CDR3: CASSLGHPEGTQYF. The DNA of the CDR3 is TGTGCCAGCAGCTTGGGCCACCCGGAGGGGACCCAGTACTTC.

V usage is TRBV9 and J usage is TRBJ2-5, with TRBD1 identical over 8 bases. Germline trimming cut 0 bases from V and 6 bases from J; bases unmatched to any gene: 7. CDR3 size: 15 residues. The V gene's germline CDR1 is SGDLS and CDR2 YYNGEE. The CDR3 region has the DNA TGTGCCAGCAGCGTAGGGACAGGGCAGGCAAAGACCCAGTACTTC. Translation: CASSVGTGQAKTQYF.

The CDR3 DNA reads as TGTGCCAGCAGTATCAGCGGGAGGGGAAACATTCAGTACTTC. Translated, it gives CASSISGRGNIQYF. V and J are TRBV28 and TRBJ2-4; 10 bases line up with TRBD2. This CDR3 is built from 14 residues. The ends lost 5 bases at V and 6 bases at J; junction bases unmatched: 4. CDR1 MDHEN and CDR2 SYDVKM come from the germline V gene.

CDR3 protein: CASSGPQGVPQHF. The CDR3 DNA is TGTGCCAGCAGCGGTCCCCAAGGAGTACCCCAGCATTTT. The chain carries TRBV9 and TRBJ1-5; D gene uncertain. The CDR3 length is 13 residues. Looked up from germline, CDR1 is SGDLS and CDR2 is YYNGEE. V was shortened by 3 bases and J by 10 bases, with 14 bases between the two germline ends.

Only one count was recorded for this clone. The chain couples TRBV6-6 to TRBJ1-2; TRBD1 might be the D (5 bases). The V and J ends lost 6 bases and 7 bases respectively, with 12 bases between them. The CDR3 spans 12 residues. Looked up from germline, CDR1 is MNHNY and CDR2 is SVGAGI (reference sequence). CDR3 bases: TGTGCCAGCAGGAAAGACAGTCTTGGCTACACCTTC. The encoded protein is CASRKDSLGYTF.

The chain joins TRBV6-6 to TRBJ1-4, with D possibly matching TRBD1 (6 bases). CDR3 size: 14 residues. The V end lost 2 bases, the J end lost 8 bases, and 12 bases lay between the germline ends. The germline V gene encodes CDR1 MNHNY and CDR2 SVGAGI (reference sequence). CDR3 DNA sequence: TGTGCCAGCAGTTACGGGGGCAGGATAGAAAAACTGTTTTTT. Residues: CASSYGGRIEKLFF.

V and J are TRBV7-3 and TRBJ2-7; TRBD2 matches 11 bases. Germline loops: CDR1 SGHTA, CDR2 FQGTGA. The V segment lost 0 bases and the J segment 5 bases; nucleotides outside the gene matches: 3. The CDR3 is made up of 15 amino acids. The CDR3 DNA follows: TGTGCCAGCAGCTTAACACTAGCGGGAGTAAACGAGCAGTACTTC. Its protein is CASSLTLAGVNEQYF.

This chain uses TRBV29-1 with TRBJ1-1, with 7 positions matching TRBD1. The trim removed 4 bases at V and 1 base at J, leaving 3 bases unmatched. From germline, CDR1 is SQVTM and CDR2 ANQGSEA. The CDR3 contains 13 residues. The CDR3 coding sequence is TGCAGCGTTGCAGGGGGTAGGAACACTGAAGCTTTCTTT. This encodes CSVAGGRNTEAFF.

The chain employs TRBV6-4 and TRBJ1-2; maybe TRBD1 (6 bases). This CDR3 has 14 residues. The V gene lost 6 bases and the J gene lost 0 bases, with 11 bases spanning the gap. Germline V lookup: CDR1 MRHNA, CDR2 SNTAGT. This CDR3 is CASSAQGTNYGYTF. In DNA form, the CDR3 reads TGTGCCAGCAGCGCACAGGGAACTAACTATGGCTACACCTTC.

The CDR3 loop is CASSQEPGGNTIYF. CDR3 DNA sequence: TGTGCCAGCAGCCAAGAGCCGGGAGGAAACACCATATATTTT. The rearrangement uses TRBV3-1 (or the pseudogene TRBV3-2) and TRBJ1-3; D is unresolved. The germline V gene has CDR1 LGHDT and CDR2 YNNKEL (reference sequence). The ends were cut back, 0 bases at V and 4 bases at J, with 7 bases in the middle. The CDR3 has 14 amino acids.

The CDR3 loop reads CSVGRTGANVLTF. CDR3 DNA: TGCAGCGTTGGTAGAACTGGGGCCAACGTCCTGACTTTC. V gene TRBV29-1 combines with J gene TRBJ2-6; D is undetermined. The V end lost 4 bases, the J end lost 2 bases, and 6 bases lay between the germline ends. CDR3 length: 13 amino acids. The germline CDR1 and CDR2 sequences are SQVTM and ANQGSEA.